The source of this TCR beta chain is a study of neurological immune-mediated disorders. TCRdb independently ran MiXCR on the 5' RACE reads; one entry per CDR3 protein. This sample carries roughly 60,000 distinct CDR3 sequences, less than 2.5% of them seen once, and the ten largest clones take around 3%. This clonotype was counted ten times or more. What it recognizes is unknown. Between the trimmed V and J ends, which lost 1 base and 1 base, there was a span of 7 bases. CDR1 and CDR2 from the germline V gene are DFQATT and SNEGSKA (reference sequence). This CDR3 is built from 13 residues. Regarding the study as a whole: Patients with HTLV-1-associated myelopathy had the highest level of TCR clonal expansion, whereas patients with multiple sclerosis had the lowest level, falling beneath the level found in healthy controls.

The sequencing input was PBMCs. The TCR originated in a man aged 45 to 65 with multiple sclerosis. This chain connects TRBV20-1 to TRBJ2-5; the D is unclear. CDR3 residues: CSARGPIQETQYF. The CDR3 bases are TGCAGTGCTAGAGGTCCTATCCAAGAGACCCAGTACTTC.